This passage covers 29 T cell receptor beta chains from one sample sequenced in a study of T cell repertoires in ileal Crohn's disease. Some clones are missing from TCRdb's copy, which holds only in-frame ones; the method was immunoSEQ multiplex PCR. The sample holds approximately 13,000 clones, roughly 80% seen once. Material for sequencing was ileal tissue. The receptor source for this set is an adult with Crohn's disease.

This sequence joins TRBV5-1 and TRBJ1-4; possible D gene TRBD1, 5 bases. V was pared by 3 bases and J by 7 bases, with 7 bases between. This CDR3 is 12 amino acids long. Germline values: CDR1 SGHRS, CDR2 YFSETQ. CDR3: CASSYQGEKLFF. Written as DNA, the CDR3 is TGCGCCAGCAGCTATCAGGGTGAAAAACTGTTTTTT.

The chain is built from TRBV7-8 and TRBJ1-4, with D perhaps TRBD1 (6 bases). This CDR3 contains 17 residues. Trimming shortened V by 1 base and J by 0 bases, and 12 bases separated the two germline ends. Germline V gives CDR1 SGHVS, CDR2 FQNEAQ. In DNA, the CDR3 is TGTGCCAGCAGCTTAGTCGGGGGGCGGCCAACTAATGAAAAACTGTTTTTT. It codes for CASSLVGGRPTNEKLFF.

The chain uses TRBV27 and TRBJ2-2; D perhaps matches TRBD1 (6 bases). Between the trimmed V and J ends, which lost 3 bases and 3 bases, there was a span of 14 bases. The CDR3 contains 16 residues. Per germline, CDR1 MNHEY and CDR2 SMNVEV (reference sequence). This CDR3 is CASSFSGQIYTGELFF. In DNA, the CDR3 is TGTGCCAGCAGTTTTTCAGGACAGATTTACACCGGGGAGCTGTTTTTT.

Details on this clone: At the DNA level, this CDR3 is encoded by other sequences in the same sample as well. CDR3: CASSYEGGSEAFF. The CDR3 DNA is TGTGCCAGCAGTTACGAGGGGGGGTCTGAAGCTTTCTTT. The chain uses TRBV6-5 and TRBJ1-1; D possibly corresponds to TRBD1 (6 bases). Trimming left V 2 bases short and J 6 bases short, with 10 bases between. Germline CDR1 is MNHEY and CDR2 is SVGAGI. The CDR3 has 13 amino acids.

The chain combines TRBV6-6 with TRBJ2-7, with 9 nucleotides matching TRBD1. V dropped 6 bases and J dropped 1; count of bases not matched to a gene: 4. Germline V gene lookup returns CDR1 MNHNY and CDR2 SVGAGI (reference sequence). The CDR3 consists of 14 residues. CDR3 in DNA: TGTGCCAGCAGGTCAGGGACAGGGTCCTACGAGCAGTACTTC. It translates to CASRSGTGSYEQYF.

V is TRBV27 and J is TRBJ1-6, with 7 bases identical to TRBD1. Germline V gene lookup returns CDR1 MNHEY and CDR2 SMNVEV (reference sequence). The CDR3 covers 16 residues. The ends lost 2 bases at V and 8 bases at J; junction bases unmatched: 9. DNA of the CDR3: TGTGCCAGCAGTTTAGCCTCCGGGACAGCATATTCACCCCTCCACTTT. Translation gives CASSLASGTAYSPLHF.

This chain connects TRBV5-4 to TRBJ2-7, with 10 bases that match TRBD1. This CDR3 spans 17 amino acids. The V segment lost 3 bases and the J segment 2 bases; nucleotides outside the gene matches: 11. The germline gives CDR1 SGHNT, CDR2 YYREEE (reference sequence). The chain's CDR3 is CASSSGLGQGVAYEQYF. In nucleotides, the CDR3 is TGTGCCAGCAGCTCGGGACTTGGACAGGGGGTAGCCTACGAGCAGTACTTC.

In its sample, this clone is medium-sized. The chain combines TRBV9 with TRBJ1-2, with 7 bases identical to TRBD1. CDR3 length: 16 residues. Losses at the gene ends were 0 bases for V and 0 bases for J; bases not matched to a gene: 5. Germline V gene data show CDR1 as SGDLS and CDR2 as YYNGEE. The CDR3 region is CASSVGGTASNYGYTF. The CDR3 DNA reads as TGTGCCAGCAGCGTAGGGGGGACAGCCTCTAACTATGGCTACACCTTC.

The genes are TRBV30 and TRBJ1-1; possible D gene TRBD1, 5 bases. Germline CDR1 reads GTSNPN; CDR2 reads SVGIG (reference sequence). Trimming shortened V by 8 bases and J by 11 bases, and 18 bases separated the two germline ends. The CDR3 covers 11 residues. CDR3 region: CAANRGLWAFF. For the CDR3, the DNA is TGTGCCGCCAACCGGGGACTTTGGGCTTTCTTT.

The J gene is TRBJ1-5, the V gene TRBV7-9; 7 bases match TRBD1. The CDR3 consists of 14 residues. CDR1 and CDR2 (germline): SEHNR, FQNEAQ (reference sequence). Losses at the gene ends were 4 bases for V and 3 bases for J; bases not matched to a gene: 3. CDR3 bases: TGTGCCAGCAGCTCGACAGGGATCAATCAGCCCCAGCATTTT. It is translated as CASSSTGINQPQHF.

A few counts support this clone. The genes are TRBV18 and TRBJ1-6, with a tentative D call TRBD1 (5 bases). CDR1 KGHSH and CDR2 LQKENI come from the germline V gene. CDR3 size: 15 residues. Deletions cut 5 bases from V and 5 bases from J, with 13 bases between. DNA for the CDR3: TGTGCCAGCTCAGAAGCCAGGGCTAATAATTCACCCCTCCACTTT. It specifies CASSEARANNSPLHF.

The chain joins TRBV29-1 to TRBJ2-3, with a tentative D call TRBD1 (6 bases). Germline V gene lookup returns CDR1 SQVTM and CDR2 ANQGSEA. Trimming left V 7 bases short and J 0 bases short, with 14 bases between. There are 14 residues in the CDR3. The CDR3, as DNA: TGCAGCGACCGGGACACCGCTAGCACAGATACGCAGTATTTT. Protein product: CSDRDTASTDTQYF.

The gene calls are TRBV7-2 and TRBJ1-1; TRBD1 might be the D (6 bases). The CDR3 loop spans 14 amino acids. The V gene's germline CDR1 is SGHTA and CDR2 FQGNSA. V was shortened by 5 bases and J by 5 bases, with 15 bases between the two germline ends. As DNA, the CDR3 is TGTGCCAGCAGCCCAGGACAGAGGAGGACTGAAGCTTTCTTT. This translates into CASSPGQRRTEAFF.

This clone was recorded a few times. The chain is built from TRBV25-1 and TRBJ2-7; D is perhaps TRBD2 (6 bases). The CDR3 length is 16 residues. Trimming pared 3 bases from V and 4 bases from J, leaving 19 bases between. Per the germline V gene, CDR1 is MGHDK and CDR2 is SYGVNS. This CDR3 reads CASSDIKGGTVYEQYF. In nucleotides, the CDR3 is TGTGCCAGCAGTGACATTAAAGGCGGGACGGTATACGAGCAGTACTTC.

By share of the sample, this clone is medium-sized. The CDR3 sequence is CASSSNHRTGGYEQYF. CDR3 in DNA: TGTGCCAGCAGCTCCAACCACCGGACAGGGGGCTACGAGCAGTACTTC. The chain employs TRBV11-2 and TRBJ2-7; 10 nucleotides align to TRBD1. V lost 4 bases, J lost 3 bases, and 9 bases stayed unmatched. CDR1 SGHAT and CDR2 FQNNGV come from the germline V gene. CDR3 length equals 16 residues.

Here the CDR3 reads CASSSNTGLLSQYF. CDR3 nucleotide sequence: TGTGCCAGCAGCTCGAACACGGGACTACTGAGTCAGTACTTC. The V call is TRBV7-2, the J call TRBJ2-7; TRBD2 agrees at 7 bases. Per the germline V gene, CDR1 is SGHTA and CDR2 is FQGNSA. The CDR3 runs 14 residues. Trimming at V came to 4 bases and at J to 10 bases, leaving 13 bases not matched to a gene.

The gene calls are TRBV5-6 and TRBJ1-4; 10 positions agree with TRBD1. V lost 3 bases to trimming and J lost 0 bases; unmatched junction nucleotides: 8. In germline, CDR1 is SGHDT, CDR2 YYEEEE. This CDR3 spans 18 amino acids. CDR3 DNA sequence: TGTGCCAGCAGCTGGACAGGGGGTGTAGGGGCAACTAATGAAAAACTGTTTTTT. Residues: CASSWTGGVGATNEKLFF.

In its sample, this clone ranks as medium-sized (0.01 to 0.1%). The rearrangement uses TRBV19 and TRBJ2-2; D is ambiguous. The V gene's germline CDR1 is LNHDA and CDR2 SQIVND (reference sequence). The germline V and J ends were trimmed by 4 bases and 7 bases, with 7 bases remaining between them. This CDR3 is built from 12 residues. The CDR3 nucleotides read TGTGCCAGTAGTACCAATTTCGGGGAGCTGTTTTTT. Its translation is CASSTNFGELFF.

This clone was recorded once. J is TRBJ2-1 and V is TRBV14, with D possibly TRBD2 on 5 matching bases. The germline CDR1 and CDR2 sequences are SGHDN and FVKESK. Trimming pared 4 bases from V and 0 bases from J, leaving 10 bases between. The CDR3 extends over 15 amino acids. The CDR3 bases are TGTGCCAGCAGCCCAGGACTGAGCTCCTACAATGAGCAGTTCTTC. Translated, it gives CASSPGLSSYNEQFF. The full variable domain, completed using reference TRBV14 and TRBJ2-1, is EAGVTQFPSHSVIEKGQTVTLRCDPISGHDNLYWYRRVMGKEIKFLLHFVKESKQDESGMPNNRFLAERTGGTYSTLKVQPAELEDSGVYFCASSPGLSSYNEQFFGPGTRLTVL.

This clone was counted a single time. The chain is built from TRBV7-2 and TRBJ2-1; possible D gene TRBD2, 6 bases. Germline values: CDR1 SGHTA, CDR2 FQGNSA. The CDR3 spans 18 residues. The V and J ends lost 1 base and 0 bases respectively, with 16 bases between them. As DNA, the CDR3 is TGTGCCAGCAGCTTAGGATGGGGGTTGGGGGGCTCCTACAATGAGCAGTTCTTC. Its translation: CASSLGWGLGGSYNEQFF.

About this clone: The junction shows a germline mismatch at one end, possibly a read error. The rearrangement uses TRBV5-1 and TRBJ2-7, with 12 bases aligning to TRBD1. The CDR3 loop spans 17 amino acids. Germline CDR1 is SGHRS and CDR2 is YFSETQ. The DNA of the CDR3 is TGCGCCAGCAGCTTGGAGATCTCCGGGACAGGGGGCAACTACGGGAACTTC. This translates into CASSLEISGTGGNYGNF.

The chain joins TRBV27 to TRBJ2-1; D possibly corresponds to TRBD2 (7 bases). Germline CDR1 and CDR2: MNHEY and SMNVEV (reference sequence). The length of the CDR3 is 14 residues. The V end was cut by 2 bases, the J end by 9 bases, with 14 bases between. CDR3 in DNA: TGTGCCAGCAGTTTAAACCGGGGGGCCCGTGAGCAGTTCTTC. Its translation: CASSLNRGAREQFF.

This clone is labeled as medium-sized. The chain employs TRBV19 and TRBJ2-4; D unresolved. The CDR3 loop spans 13 amino acids. The V gene's germline CDR1 is LNHDA and CDR2 SQIVND (reference sequence). With 5 bases removed from V and 0 bases from J, the gap between germline ends came to 5 bases. Here the CDR3 DNA reads TGTGCCAGTAGTCCCCTAGCCAAAAACATTCAGTACTTC. Protein product: CASSPLAKNIQYF.

This chain links TRBV27 with TRBJ2-7; TRBD2 agrees at 7 bases. Looked up from germline, CDR1 is MNHEY and CDR2 is SMNVEV (reference sequence). The CDR3 loop spans 15 amino acids. V lost 5 bases to trimming and J lost 1 base; unmatched junction nucleotides: 8. The CDR3 loop is CASSTRTSQSYEQYF. DNA for the CDR3: TGTGCCAGCAGTACCCGGACTAGTCAATCCTACGAGCAGTACTTC.

This sequence joins TRBV4-3 and TRBJ2-6; 12 bases map to TRBD2. Germline CDR1 LGHNA, CDR2 YSLEER. Germline trimming cut 6 bases from V and 2 bases from J; bases unmatched to any gene: 8. The CDR3 length is 18 residues. In nucleotides, the CDR3 is TGCGCCAGCAGTCCCTCGCTAGCGGGGGGGCCTGGGGCCAACGTCCTGACTTTC. Its protein product is CASSPSLAGGPGANVLTF.

The V call is TRBV6-5, the J call TRBJ1-1; TRBD1 agrees at 8 bases. CDR3 length: 13 residues. The germline CDR1 and CDR2 sequences are MNHEY and SVGAGI. The V segment lost 7 bases and the J segment 6 bases; nucleotides outside the gene matches: 7. The CDR3 nucleotides read TGTGCCAGCACCTCGGACAGGGCGGCTGAAGCTTTCTTT. This sequence encodes CASTSDRAAEAFF.

This chain uses TRBV11-1 with TRBJ1-1; TRBD1 might be the D (5 bases). Per the germline V gene, CDR1 is SGHAT and CDR2 is FQDESV (reference sequence). Trimming took 5 bases from V and 9 from J, leaving 16 bases between them. The CDR3 sequence is 13 residues long. The CDR3 bases are TGTGCCAGCAGCAGACTAGAAGGGGCTCAAGCTTTCTTT. Residues: CASSRLEGAQAFF.

This clone was found once. The CDR3 bases are TGTGCCAGCTCACCAGACCACCAAGCAGGCACCATGCATTTT. Translating gives CASSPDHQAGTMHF. The V gene is TRBV18, the J gene TRBJ1-5; D is unresolved. Deletions cut 2 bases from V and 15 bases from J, with 20 bases between. There are 14 residues in the CDR3. Germline CDR1 reads KGHSH; CDR2 reads LQKENI.

The J gene is TRBJ1-1, the V gene TRBV7-2; 8 bases fit TRBD1. The CDR3 is made up of 18 amino acids. CDR1 and CDR2 (germline): SGHTA, FQGNSA. Trimming cost V 5 bases and J 3 bases; bases outside gene matches: 17. The CDR3 DNA reads as TGTGCCAGCAGCCCCCGGCAGGCAGGGGGCGCGGCGGACACTGAAGCTTTCTTT. This encodes CASSPRQAGGAADTEAFF.